The sequence of this T cell receptor beta chain was determined in a study of CD8+ T cells in alopecia areata. At the level of the study: Treatment with tofacitinib (6 to 18 months) was followed by 6 months off drug. Study-wide points: Scalp samples also contribute reads from the resident alphabeta T cells found in normal skin.

Concerning this clone: The target antigen is unknown.

Sorting separated CD4+ and CD8+ T cells out of PBMCs. The J segment lost 3 bases and the V segment lost 7 bases, leaving 7 bases of the junction unmatched. This CDR3 comprises 14 residues. From germline, CDR1 is ENHRY and CDR2 SYGVKD. Extracted RNA was reverse transcribed, and the resulting cDNA served as sequencing template. Here immunoSEQ multiplex PCR was the method, and the copy in TCRdb shows in-frame clones only, minus some. The table shows 110,000 to 150,000 clones, with around three fifths occurring only once. The sequenced sample was CD4+ T cells sorted from blood, obtained at week 0. The genes are TRBV10-3 and TRBJ2-7; TRBD1 agrees at 9 bases. This clonotype was obtained from a human donor with alopecia areata. CDR3 nucleotide sequence: TGTGCCATCATGGGGACAGGGACAGTCTACGAGCAGTACTTC. Protein product: CAIMGTGTVYEQYF.